This TCR beta chain came from a study of beta chain features in type 1 diabetes. TCRB transcripts that were expressed got sequenced, as all of the isolated RNA had been reverse transcribed. TCRdb's copy holds only in-frame clones and misses some; the assay was immunoSEQ multiplex PCR. Among nearly 350,000 clones listed, roughly 8% were seen once. In its sample, this clone was seen a few times. Its matching antigen is unknown. In germline, CDR1 is KGHSH, CDR2 LQKENI. The CDR3 length is 12 residues. Trimming took off 3 bases at V and 8 bases at J, with 10 bases between the two ends. Study-level results: Researchers caution that PCR might favor shorter templates, equally among patients and controls. There was a possibility that cDNA sequencing over-represented cells with high TCR expression.

The chain carries TRBV18 and TRBJ1-1; tentatively, D is TRBD1 (5 bases). Sequences were obtained from central memory CD4+ T cells from blood. This sequence originates from a woman younger than 30 in good health. CDR3 sequence reads: CASSPGQTEAFF. CDR3 coding DNA: TGTGCCAGCTCACCTGGACAAACCGAAGCTTTCTTT. The full variable domain, its missing parts supplied by reference TRBV18 and TRBJ1-1, is NAGVMQNPRHLVRRRGQEARLRCSPMKGHSHVYWYRQLPEEGLKFMVYLQKENIIDESGMPKERFSAEFPKEGPSILRIQQVVRGDSAAYFCASSPGQTEAFFGQGTRLTVV.